The clone carrying this TCR beta chain was seen many times. These data belong to a study of response to subunit inactivated influenza vaccine. From the RT-PCR reads, TCRdb called clonotypes with MiXCR, one entry per CDR3 protein. The sample shows around 200,000 distinct CDR3 sequences, about a tenth of them seen only once. The sequences come from non-naive T cells sorted from PBMCs, collected on the day of vaccination. The receptor's source is a man aged 45-65 years who received an inactivated influenza vaccine.

The DNA for the CDR3 is TGTGCCAGCAGTCCCCGTGGGGGAAATCAGCCCCAGCATTTT. This encodes CASSPRGGNQPQHF. The chain couples TRBV6-1 to TRBJ1-5; D is possibly TRBD1 (5 bases). V lost 5 bases, J lost 4 bases, and 12 bases lay in between. The CDR3 loop spans 14 amino acids. Germline loops: CDR1 MNHNS, CDR2 SASEGT.